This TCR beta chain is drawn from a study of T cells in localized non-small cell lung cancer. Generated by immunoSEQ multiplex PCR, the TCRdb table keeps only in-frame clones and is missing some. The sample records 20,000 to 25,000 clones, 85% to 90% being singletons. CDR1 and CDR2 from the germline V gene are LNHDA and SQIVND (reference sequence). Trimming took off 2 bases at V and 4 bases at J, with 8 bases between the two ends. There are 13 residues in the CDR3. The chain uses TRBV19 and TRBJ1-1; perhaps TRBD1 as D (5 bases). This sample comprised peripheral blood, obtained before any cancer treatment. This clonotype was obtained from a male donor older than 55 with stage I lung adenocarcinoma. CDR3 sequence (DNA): TGTGCCAGTAGTATAATGGGGGGCACTGAAGCTTTCTTT. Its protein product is CASSIMGGTEAFF.